Below are 13 T cell receptor beta chains sequenced from a single sample in a study of cytomegalovirus exposure and HLA in healthy donors (dated by TCRdb to the late 2010s). The library relied on the immunoSEQ multiplex PCR assay. A mixture of 60 forward primers for TCR Vbeta segments and 13 reverse primers for TCR Jbeta segments was used in the multiplex PCR. The immuneACCESS repertoire file appears here via TCRdb, limited to in-frame rearrangements. These files lack a portion of the clones; in checked studies, under half of the deficit traces to unresolved V genes, and the cause of the others is not known. The sample table records around 150,000 clones; roughly two thirds of these occur just once. The top ten clones comprise more than 2.5% of the sample. The source material was PBMCs. Receptors originate from a woman aged 25-40 years in good health and CMV-seronegative.

V usage is TRBV7-2 and J usage is TRBJ2-2; possible D gene TRBD2, 7 bases. There are 15 residues in the CDR3. The V end was cut by 1 base, the J end by 4 bases, with 10 bases between. Looked up from germline, CDR1 is SGHTA and CDR2 is FQGNSA. This CDR3 is CASSLEGGVTGELFF. The CDR3, as DNA: TGTGCCAGCAGCTTAGAAGGGGGGGTCACCGGGGAGCTGTTTTTT.

The gene calls are TRBV7-9 and TRBJ2-5; 7 bases are a match to TRBD1. Germline V CDR1 and CDR2: SEHNR, FQNEAQ (reference sequence). The CDR3 has 12 amino acids. The ends lost 3 bases at V and 7 bases at J; junction bases unmatched: 2. The DNA of the CDR3 is TGTGCCAGCAGCTTGACAGGGAGGACCCAGTACTTC. Translated, it gives CASSLTGRTQYF. Together with reference TRBV7-9 and TRBJ2-5, the CDR3 gives the full variable domain: DTGVSQNPRHKITKRGQNVTFRCDPISEHNRLYWYRQTLGQGPEFLTYFQNEAQLEKSRLLSDRFSAERPKGSFSTLEIQRTEQGDSAMYLCASSLTGRTQYFGPGTRLLVL.

The V and J genes are TRBV7-6 and TRBJ2-7; TRBD2 is a possible D gene (5 bases). V lost 1 base to trimming and J lost 2 bases, with 9 bases between them. This CDR3 spans 14 amino acids. The V gene's germline CDR1 is SGHVS and CDR2 FNYEAQ. CDR3 loop: CASSLVSGTYEQYF. CDR3 bases: TGTGCCAGCAGCTTAGTAAGCGGCACCTACGAGCAGTACTTC.

The rearrangement joins TRBV4-2 to TRBJ1-5; D possibly corresponds to TRBD1 (6 bases). The V gene lost 1 base and the J gene lost 5 bases, with 18 bases spanning the gap. Germline V gene data show CDR1 as LGHNA and CDR2 as YNFKEQ. The CDR3 length is 17 residues. DNA for the CDR3: TGTGCCAGCAGCCAAGGACAAGGTACAGGGCGAGATCAGCCCCAGCATTTT. Translated, it gives CASSQGQGTGRDQPQHF.

The chain joins TRBV10-1 to TRBJ1-5; D uncertain. V dropped 5 bases and J dropped 6 bases, with 11 bases sitting between them. The CDR3 is made up of 13 amino acids. Germline V gene data show CDR1 as WNHNN and CDR2 as SYGVQD (reference sequence). This chain's CDR3 is CASSYPASQPQHF. DNA of the CDR3: TGCGCCAGCAGTTACCCCGCGAGTCAGCCCCAGCATTTT.

This clone has only a few counts. It differs at one base from a far larger clone, so likely a read error. The sample carries other DNA sequences with the same CDR3. The CDR3 DNA is TGTGCCAGTAGCCTTTCAATTGGACAGTATAATCAGCCCCAGCATTTT. Encoded protein: CASSLSIGQYNQPQHF. The gene calls are TRBV19 and TRBJ1-5; maybe TRBD1 (6 bases). There are 16 residues in the CDR3. Germline V lookup: CDR1 LNHDA, CDR2 SQIVND (reference sequence). V shed 6 bases and J shed 4 bases, with 19 bases lying between them.

The chain links TRBV6-6 to TRBJ2-1; 9 bases match TRBD2. CDR3 length: 14 amino acids. Trimming removed 6 bases from V and 8 bases from J; junction bases left unmatched: 8. Germline-derived CDR1 and CDR2 are MNHNY and SVGAGI (reference sequence). This CDR3 is CASRAGGPGDEQFF. The CDR3 bases are TGTGCCAGCAGGGCGGGAGGGCCCGGCGATGAGCAGTTCTTC.

The chain uses TRBV4-1 and TRBJ1-5, with D perhaps matching TRBD1 (5 bases). This CDR3 has 14 residues. Trimming removed 1 base from V and 7 bases from J, with 11 bases in between. Germline loops: CDR1 MGHRA, CDR2 YSYEKL. In DNA, the CDR3 is TGCGCCAGCAGCCAAGCAGACAGAGCACAGCCCCAGCATTTT. It specifies CASSQADRAQPQHF.

This clone has only a few counts. The chain is built from TRBV11-3 and TRBJ2-2, with 8 bases aligning to TRBD2. V shed 1 base, J shed 3 bases, and the junction held 7 bases outside the gene matches. The CDR3 is 17 amino acids. The germline CDR1 and CDR2 sequences are SGHNT and YENEEA. The CDR3 DNA follows: TGTGCCAGCAGCTTAGGGGTCAGCGGGAGCTACACCGGGGAGCTGTTTTTT. It yields the protein CASSLGVSGSYTGELFF.

This chain links TRBV7-8 with TRBJ1-3; 7 nucleotides line up with TRBD1. This CDR3 has 16 amino acids. The germline gives CDR1 SGHVS, CDR2 FQNEAQ. With 5 bases clipped from V and 0 bases from J, the junction kept 7 bases outside the gene matches. The CDR3 nucleotides are TGTGCCAGCAGCCCGACGGGACAGCTCTCTGGAAACACCATATATTTT. Protein: CASSPTGQLSGNTIYF.

The chain combines TRBV27 with TRBJ2-1, with D perhaps TRBD2 (6 bases). This CDR3 spans 15 amino acids. V lost 5 bases and J 1 base, leaving 12 bases between the germline ends. Per germline, CDR1 MNHEY and CDR2 SMNVEV (reference sequence). The CDR3 nucleotides are TGTGCCAGCAGTCCGTTACGGGGGTCCTACAATGAGCAGTTCTTC. This codes for CASSPLRGSYNEQFF.

The chain links TRBV29-1 to TRBJ2-2, with D maybe TRBD1 (5 bases). CDR1 and CDR2 (germline): SQVTM, ANQGSEA. The CDR3 runs to 12 residues. Trimming removed 7 bases at V and 0 bases at J, with 6 bases between. The CDR3 sequence is CSAGPNTGELFF. Written as DNA, the CDR3 is TGCAGCGCAGGGCCGAACACCGGGGAGCTGTTTTTT.

The genes are TRBV9 and TRBJ2-1, with TRBD2 matching over 15 bases. Trimming cost V 0 bases and J 10 bases; bases outside gene matches: 8. Looked up from germline, CDR1 is SGDLS and CDR2 is YYNGEE. The CDR3 totals 17 residues. CDR3 residues: CASSVGGGLAGGGEQFF. The CDR3 nucleotides are TGTGCCAGCAGCGTAGGGGGGGGACTAGCGGGAGGTGGGGAGCAGTTCTTC.